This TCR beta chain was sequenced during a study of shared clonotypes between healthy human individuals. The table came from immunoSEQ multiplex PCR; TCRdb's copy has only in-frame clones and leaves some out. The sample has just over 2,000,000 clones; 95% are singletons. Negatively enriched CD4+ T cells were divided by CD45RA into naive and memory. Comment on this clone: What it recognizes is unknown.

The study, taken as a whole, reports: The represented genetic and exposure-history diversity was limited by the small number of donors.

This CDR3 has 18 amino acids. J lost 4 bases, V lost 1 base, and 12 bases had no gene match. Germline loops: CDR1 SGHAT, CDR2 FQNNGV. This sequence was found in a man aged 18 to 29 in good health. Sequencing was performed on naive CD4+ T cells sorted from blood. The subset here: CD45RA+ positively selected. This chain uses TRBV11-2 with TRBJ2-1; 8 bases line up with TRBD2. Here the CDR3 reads CASSLGALGGGLYNEQFF. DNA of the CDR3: TGTGCCAGCAGCTTAGGGGCCCTCGGCGGGGGGCTTTACAATGAGCAGTTCTTC.